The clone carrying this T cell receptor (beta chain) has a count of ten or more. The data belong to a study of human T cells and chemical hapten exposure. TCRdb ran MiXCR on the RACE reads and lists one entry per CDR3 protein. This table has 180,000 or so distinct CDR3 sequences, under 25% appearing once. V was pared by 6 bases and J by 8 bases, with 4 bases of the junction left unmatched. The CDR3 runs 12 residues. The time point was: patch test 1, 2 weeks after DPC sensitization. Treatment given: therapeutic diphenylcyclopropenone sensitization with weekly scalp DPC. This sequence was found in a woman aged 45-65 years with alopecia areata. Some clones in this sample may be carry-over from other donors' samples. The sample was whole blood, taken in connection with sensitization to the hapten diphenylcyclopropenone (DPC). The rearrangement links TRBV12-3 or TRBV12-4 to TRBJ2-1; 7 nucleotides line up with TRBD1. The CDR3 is CASSRQGYEQFF. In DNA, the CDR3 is TGTGCCAGCAGCCGACAGGGTTATGAGCAGTTCTTC.